This is a list of T cell receptor beta chains from one sample in a study of beta chain features in type 1 diabetes. Profiled with immunoSEQ multiplex PCR; TCRdb holds only in-frame clones, not every one. The data contain 150,000 or so clones, just over 9% of them singletons. The sequenced material came from central memory CD4+ T cells from blood. The receptor source for this set is a man aged 18 to 29 in good health. CDR3s include the opening cysteine and the closing phenylalanine or tryptophan. The D gene is left open where the match is weak. Some rows have no size entry. The others give once, few or many, or a class for an expanded clone.

D gene: -; clone size: -; J gene: TRBJ1-6; V gene: TRBV7-9; CDR3 DNA: TGTGCCAGCAGCGCATCAACAGGGATCAATTCACCCCTCCACTTT; CDR3 protein: CASSASTGINSPLHF
D gene: TRBD2; clone size: many; J gene: TRBJ2-3; V gene: TRBV15; CDR3 DNA: TGTGCCACCAGCAGAGATCGTGGCGGGGGATTAGCAGATACGCAGTATTTT; CDR3 protein: CATSRDRGGGLADTQYF
D gene: -; clone size: few; J gene: TRBJ2-2; V gene: TRBV2; CDR3 DNA: TGTGCCAGCAGTTCTAGCACCGGGGAGCTGTTTTTT; CDR3 protein: CASSSSTGELFF
D gene: TRBD2; clone size: few; J gene: TRBJ2-1; V gene: TRBV11-2; CDR3 DNA: TGTGCCAGCAGCTTACCGGGACTAGCGGGGGGCTCCTACAATGAGCAGTTCTTC; CDR3 protein: CASSLPGLAGGSYNEQFF
D gene: -; clone size: -; J gene: TRBJ1-5; V gene: TRBV6-6; CDR3 DNA: TGTGCCAGCATGGAGGGAACTGGCAATCAGCCCCAGCATTTT; CDR3 protein: CASMEGTGNQPQHF
D gene: TRBD2; clone size: few; J gene: TRBJ2-1; V gene: TRBV5-1; CDR3 DNA: TGCGCCAGCGTTCGGTATGCGGGGGGTACGGATGAGCAGTTCTTC; CDR3 protein: CASVRYAGGTDEQFF
D gene: -; clone size: many; J gene: TRBJ2-7; V gene: TRBV28; CDR3 DNA: TGTGCCAGCAGTTCCCCGCAGGGCTCGTACTTC; CDR3 protein: CASSSPQGSYF
D gene: TRBD1; clone size: few; J gene: TRBJ1-1; V gene: TRBV25-1; CDR3 DNA: TGTGCCAGCAGTGACGGGCAGGGGGTAACTGAAGCTTTCTTT; CDR3 protein: CASSDGQGVTEAFF
D gene: -; clone size: -; J gene: TRBJ2-5; V gene: TRBV2; CDR3 DNA: TGTGCCAGCAGTGGTCAGGGGGAGACCCAGTACTTC; CDR3 protein: CASSGQGETQYF
D gene: TRBD2; clone size: -; J gene: TRBJ2-3; V gene: TRBV30; CDR3 DNA: TGTGCCTGCGGACTAGCGGGGGGACTGAGTAGCACAGATACGCAGTATTTT; CDR3 protein: CACGLAGGLSSTDTQYF
D gene: -; clone size: many; J gene: TRBJ1-6; V gene: TRBV30; CDR3 DNA: TGTGCCTGGAGTGTACTATCACCCCTCCACTTT; CDR3 protein: CAWSVLSPLHF
D gene: -; clone size: -; J gene: TRBJ1-4; V gene: TRBV29-1; CDR3 DNA: TGCAGCGTGACAGTAACTAATGAAAAACTGTTTTTT; CDR3 protein: CSVTVTNEKLFF
D gene: TRBD2; clone size: -; J gene: TRBJ2-2; V gene: TRBV7-9; CDR3 DNA: TGTGCCAGCAGCCCGCCCGCCGGGACTAGCGGGGCGAACACCGGGGAGCTGTTTTTT; CDR3 protein: CASSPPAGTSGANTGELFF
D gene: TRBD1; clone size: few; J gene: TRBJ2-7; V gene: TRBV7-8; CDR3 DNA: TGTGCCAGCAGCCCCGCGGACAGGGGCCCTTACGAGCAGTACTTC; CDR3 protein: CASSPADRGPYEQYF
D gene: TRBD2; clone size: -; J gene: TRBJ2-7; V gene: TRBV29-1; CDR3 DNA: TGCAGCGTTGAAAAGGTCCAGCGGGGGGGCGAGCAGTACTTC; CDR3 protein: CSVEKVQRGGEQYF
D gene: TRBD1; clone size: -; J gene: TRBJ2-7; V gene: TRBV27; CDR3 DNA: TGTGCCAGCAGCAGGACAGGGAACTACGAGCAGTACTTC; CDR3 protein: CASSRTGNYEQYF
D gene: TRBD1; clone size: -; J gene: TRBJ2-1; V gene: TRBV7-9; CDR3 DNA: TGTGCCAGCAGCTTAGACGGACAGGGTTACAATGAGCAGTTCTTC; CDR3 protein: CASSLDGQGYNEQFF
D gene: -; clone size: few; J gene: TRBJ2-1; V gene: TRBV18; CDR3 DNA: TGTGCCAGCTCACGAAAGGGGGTTCCTTATAATGAGCAGTTCTTC; CDR3 protein: CASSRKGVPYNEQFF
D gene: TRBD1; clone size: few; J gene: TRBJ1-1; V gene: TRBV5-1; CDR3 DNA: TGCGCCAGCAGCCGCGACAGGGAGGAGACTGAAGCTTTCTTT; CDR3 protein: CASSRDREETEAFF
D gene: -; clone size: many; J gene: TRBJ2-5; V gene: TRBV7-9; CDR3 DNA: TGTGCCAGCAGCTTACTAGAAGAGACCCAGTACTTC; CDR3 protein: CASSLLEETQYF
D gene: -; clone size: -; J gene: TRBJ1-2; V gene: TRBV5-4; CDR3 DNA: TGTGCCAGCAGCTTGGAAGGAAGCCCGGGGGGCTACACCTTC; CDR3 protein: CASSLEGSPGGYTF
D gene: TRBD1; clone size: few; J gene: TRBJ2-5; V gene: TRBV5-1; CDR3 DNA: TGCGCCAGCAGCATGGACAGGCCTGTCCAAGAGACCCAGTACTTC; CDR3 protein: CASSMDRPVQETQYF
D gene: -; clone size: -; J gene: TRBJ2-3; V gene: TRBV4-1; CDR3 DNA: TGCGCCAGCAGCCTAATAGCGATAGATACGCAGTATTTT; CDR3 protein: CASSLIAIDTQYF
D gene: -; clone size: -; J gene: TRBJ1-3; V gene: TRBV7-9; CDR3 DNA: TGTGCCAGCAGCTTAGCCGGGGGATCTGGAAACACCATATATTTT; CDR3 protein: CASSLAGGSGNTIYF
D gene: TRBD1; clone size: -; J gene: TRBJ1-6; V gene: TRBV30; CDR3 DNA: TGTGCCTGGAGAGCCGGGACAGGGGGTTCACCCCTCCACTTT; CDR3 protein: CAWRAGTGGSPLHF
D gene: TRBD2; clone size: -; J gene: TRBJ2-1; V gene: TRBV7-2; CDR3 DNA: TGTGCCAGCAGCTCCACCGGCGGGGGAAATGAGCAGTTCTTC; CDR3 protein: CASSSTGGGNEQFF
D gene: -; clone size: few; J gene: TRBJ1-2; V gene: TRBV30; CDR3 DNA: TGTGCCTGGACCTACATGGGCAACTATGGCTACACCTTC; CDR3 protein: CAWTYMGNYGYTF
D gene: TRBD2; clone size: few; J gene: TRBJ2-2; V gene: TRBV7-2; CDR3 DNA: TGTGCCAGCAGCCGATATCTAGCGGGGGGACCTACCGGGGAGCTGTTTTTT; CDR3 protein: CASSRYLAGGPTGELFF
D gene: -; clone size: -; J gene: TRBJ2-7; V gene: TRBV27; CDR3 DNA: TGTGCCAGCAGCGGGTGGGGCGGCGAGCAGTACTTC; CDR3 protein: CASSGWGGEQYF
D gene: TRBD1; clone size: few; J gene: TRBJ2-3; V gene: TRBV4-3; CDR3 DNA: TGCGCCAGCAGCCAAGGTGATTTCAGGGGGCTAGATACGCAGTATTTT; CDR3 protein: CASSQGDFRGLDTQYF
D gene: TRBD1; clone size: -; J gene: TRBJ1-1; V gene: TRBV7-9; CDR3 DNA: TGTGCCAGCAGCTTCCAACAGGGGTTCGCTGAAGCTTTCTTT; CDR3 protein: CASSFQQGFAEAFF
D gene: -; clone size: few; J gene: TRBJ2-5; V gene: TRBV5-1; CDR3 DNA: TGCGCCAGCAGCTTAGAGGTCGTACAAGAGACCCAGTACTTC; CDR3 protein: CASSLEVVQETQYF
D gene: -; clone size: few; J gene: TRBJ1-2; V gene: TRBV10-2; CDR3 DNA: TGCGCCAGCAGTTTGGGCAGCTCTAACTATGGCTACACCTTC; CDR3 protein: CASSLGSSNYGYTF
D gene: -; clone size: -; J gene: TRBJ1-1; V gene: TRBV5-6; CDR3 DNA: TGTGCCAGCAGTTATCCCAGGGGATATCGTGCAAACACTGAAGCTTTCTTT; CDR3 protein: CASSYPRGYRANTEAFF
D gene: -; clone size: -; J gene: TRBJ2-2; V gene: TRBV19; CDR3 DNA: TGTGCCAGTAGTCTCCGACAGCAAACCGGGGAGCTGTTTTTT; CDR3 protein: CASSLRQQTGELFF
D gene: -; clone size: many; J gene: TRBJ2-3; V gene: TRBV12-5; CDR3 DNA: TGTGCTAGTGGATCGGACAGAGATACGCAGTATTTT; CDR3 protein: CASGSDRDTQYF
D gene: TRBD1; clone size: few; J gene: TRBJ2-2; V gene: TRBV9; CDR3 DNA: TGTGCCAGCAGCGTAGACCCCATGGGGACAGGGGGAACCGGGGAGCTGTTTTTT; CDR3 protein: CASSVDPMGTGGTGELFF
D gene: -; clone size: -; J gene: TRBJ1-3; V gene: TRBV28; CDR3 DNA: TGTGCCAGCAGTCCAGGGTTTAACACCATATATTTT; CDR3 protein: CASSPGFNTIYF
D gene: -; clone size: -; J gene: TRBJ1-2; V gene: TRBV6-5; CDR3 DNA: TGTGCCAGCAGTTACTCGAAGGGGTTCTATGGCTACACCTTC; CDR3 protein: CASSYSKGFYGYTF